This TCR beta chain originates from a study of CD8+ T cells in alopecia areata (dated by TCRdb to 2016 to 2018). Turning to the overall study: The treated patients took part in an open-label pilot trial in which moderate-to-severe alopecia areata was treated with oral tofacitinib at 5 to 10 mg twice daily. Patients received tofacitinib for 6 to 18 months and were then followed off drug for 6 months to check for delayed response and recurrence. The SALT score, which quantifies the percentage of affected scalp surface area, was used to measure disease severity in treated patients. To study T cell clonal expansion in alopecia areata, the researchers applied high-throughput TCRbeta sequencing to both the C3H/HeJ mouse model and human patients. Human TCRbeta sequencing covered scalp tissue and sorted CD4+ and CD8+ peripheral blood T cells from patchy and totalis/universalis alopecia areata patients and healthy controls. Biopsies were taken from tofacitinib-treated patients at baseline and at 4 and 24 weeks of treatment, and a later scalp biopsy was taken in several of the tofacitinib-treated patients. Scalp clonality was compared across normal scalp (n=4), patchy alopecia areata scalp (n=8), and alopecia totalis/universalis scalp (n=8). RNA came from the PAXgene miRNA kit for fixed scalp, the miRNeasy kit for PBMCs, and the RNeasy kit for mouse skin. TCRbeta CDR3 regions were amplified by immunoSEQ multiplex PCR using 35 Vbeta forward and 13 Jbeta reverse primers.

Beyond this particular receptor, the publication reports: Because the treated cohort was small and had only one nonresponder, larger studies are needed to examine links between baseline CD8+ expansion and response. During tofacitinib treatment, many expanded lesional clones remained in scalp and blood, and this persistence may partly explain relapse after treatment is stopped. Resident alphabeta T cells in normal human skin are also sequenced, complicating scalp TCR repertoire analysis, unlike mouse skin dominated by gammadelta T cells. Compared with mice, TCR sequences shared between patients were less clear, possibly partly because of HLA diversity across the patient population. Compared with normal scalp, lesional scalp had higher clonality and more expanded CD8+ clones, particularly in alopecia totalis/universalis, a pattern that suggests antigenic drive. Tofacitinib significantly decreased scalp clonality and the number of expanded CD8+ clones among the top 100 scalp clones.

What this sample's time point label stands for: 24 weeks on oral tofacitinib. The intended sense of this specimen's treatment or condition label: oral pan-JAK inhibitor, 5-10 mg twice daily. Lesional scalp punch biopsies and peripheral blood were collected from alopecia areata patients. PBMCs were separated by density centrifugation and stained for CD3, CD4 and CD8, after which CD4+ and CD8+ T cells were sorted on a FACSAria. The library was obtained by the immunoSEQ multiplex PCR assay. RNA was extracted from all samples and reverse transcribed into cDNA as template for TCR sequencing. First-strand cDNA was synthesized using SuperScript III with a 2:1 mix of oligo-dT and random hexamers. A synthetic immune receptor repertoire was used to measure amplification bias, and any remaining bias was corrected computationally. Per the authors' processing: Raw reads were preprocessed to remove errors, and CDR3 was defined according to IMGT conventions as the region from the conserved cysteine to phenylalanine. To get clonality, Shannon entropy was normalized by log2 of the number of productive unique TCRs and the result was subtracted from 1. Scalp TCRbeta sequences were cross-referenced with sorted blood CD4 and CD8 repertoires so that the CD4 or CD8 identity of scalp clones could be inferred. TCRdb carries this immuneACCESS record with in-frame sequences only. Its versions omit some clonotypes, under half of them owing to an unresolved V gene in the studies checked, with the rest unexplained. V, J and clone size were drawn from that table, and D and trimming were deduced from the DNA. For this sample there are some 180,000 clones; about 55% appear just once. Less than 14% of the sample is held by the ten biggest clonotypes.

V is pared back by 4 bases and J by 7 bases, with 7 bases lying between the germline termini. Taken from the germline V gene, the CDR1 and CDR2 loops are SGHDN and FVKESK. Including cysteine and phenylalanine, the CDR3 has 11 amino acids. Only the CDR3 region is kept as DNA, spanning 33 bases read in frame from base 1. This clone was seen more than once but under ten times. Its antigen remains undetermined. There are no base qualities to consult, and no much larger clone falls within one base. The source of this sequence is a human donor with alopecia areata. The sequence links TRBV14 to TRBJ1-1; the D gene cannot be resolved reliably. The sample in question was CD8+ T cells sorted from blood, obtained at week 24, from a patient treated with tofacitinib. Here the CDR3 is given as CASSLSYEAFF. The bases read TGTGCCAGCAGCCTCAGCTATGAAGCTTTCTTT.